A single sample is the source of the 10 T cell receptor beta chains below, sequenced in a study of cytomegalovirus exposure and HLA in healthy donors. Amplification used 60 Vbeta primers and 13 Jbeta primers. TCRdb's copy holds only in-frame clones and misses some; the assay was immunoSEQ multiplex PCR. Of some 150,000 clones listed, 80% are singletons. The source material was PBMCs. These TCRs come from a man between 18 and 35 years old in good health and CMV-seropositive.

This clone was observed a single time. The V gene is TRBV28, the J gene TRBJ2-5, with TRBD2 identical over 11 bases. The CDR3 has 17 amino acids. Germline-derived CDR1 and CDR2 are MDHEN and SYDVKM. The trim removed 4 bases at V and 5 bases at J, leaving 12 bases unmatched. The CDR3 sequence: CASSSRYGTSGRETQYF. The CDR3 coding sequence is TGTGCCAGCAGTTCCAGATACGGGACTAGCGGTCGGGAGACCCAGTACTTC. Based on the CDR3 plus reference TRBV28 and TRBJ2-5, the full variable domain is DVKVTQSSRYLVKRTGEKVFLECVQDMDHENMFWYRQDPGLGLRLIYFSYDVKMKEKGDIPEGYSVSREKKERFSLILESASTNQTSMYLCASSSRYGTSGRETQYFGPGTRLLVL.

The CDR3 region is CASSPGPRSGIENEQFF. The DNA for the CDR3 is TGCGCCAGCAGCCCAGGGCCTAGGAGCGGGATAGAGAATGAGCAGTTCTTC. This sequence joins TRBV5-1 and TRBJ2-1, with 7 bases aligning to TRBD2. The V gene end was trimmed by 4 bases and the J gene end by 7 bases; junction bases not matched to a gene: 17. The germline gives CDR1 SGHRS, CDR2 YFSETQ. The CDR3 has 17 residues.

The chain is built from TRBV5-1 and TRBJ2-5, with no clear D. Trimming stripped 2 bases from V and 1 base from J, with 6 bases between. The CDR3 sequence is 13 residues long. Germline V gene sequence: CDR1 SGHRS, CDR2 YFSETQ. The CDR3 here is CASSLISQETQYF. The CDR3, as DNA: TGCGCCAGCAGCTTAATCTCCCAAGAGACCCAGTACTTC.

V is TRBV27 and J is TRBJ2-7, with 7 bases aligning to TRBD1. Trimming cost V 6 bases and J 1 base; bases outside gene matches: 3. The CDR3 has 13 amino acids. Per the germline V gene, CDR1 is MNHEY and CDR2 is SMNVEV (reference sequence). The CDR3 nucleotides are TGTGCCAGCAGGCGACAGGGATCCTACGAGCAGTACTTC. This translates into CASRRQGSYEQYF.

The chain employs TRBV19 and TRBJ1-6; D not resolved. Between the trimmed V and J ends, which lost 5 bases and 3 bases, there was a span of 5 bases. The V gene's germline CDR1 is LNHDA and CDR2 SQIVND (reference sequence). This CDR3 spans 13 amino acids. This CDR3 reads CASSPYYNSPLHF. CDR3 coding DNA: TGTGCCAGTAGTCCCTACTATAATTCACCCCTCCACTTT. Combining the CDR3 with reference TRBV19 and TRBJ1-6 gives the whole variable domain DGGITQSPKYLFRKEGQNVTLSCEQNLNHDAMYWYRQDPGQGLRLIYYSQIVNDFQKGDIAEGYSVSREKKESFPLTVTSAQKNPTAFYLCASSPYYNSPLHFGNGTRLTVT.

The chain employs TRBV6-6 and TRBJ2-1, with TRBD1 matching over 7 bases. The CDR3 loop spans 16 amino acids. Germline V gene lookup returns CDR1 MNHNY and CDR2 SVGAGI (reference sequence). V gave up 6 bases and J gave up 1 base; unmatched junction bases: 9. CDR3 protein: CASSSLRQGSYNEQFF. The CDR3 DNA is TGTGCCAGCAGCTCCCTACGACAGGGTTCCTACAATGAGCAGTTCTTC.

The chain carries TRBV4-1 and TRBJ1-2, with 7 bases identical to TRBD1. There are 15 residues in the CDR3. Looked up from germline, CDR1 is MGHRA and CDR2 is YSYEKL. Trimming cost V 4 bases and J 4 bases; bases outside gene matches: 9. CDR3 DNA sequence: TGCGCCAGCAGCCGAGGGACACCAGGGGGCTATGGCTACACCTTC. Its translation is CASSRGTPGGYGYTF.

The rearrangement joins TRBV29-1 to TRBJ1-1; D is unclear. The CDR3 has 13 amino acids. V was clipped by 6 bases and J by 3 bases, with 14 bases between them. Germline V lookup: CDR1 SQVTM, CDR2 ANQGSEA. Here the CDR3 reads CSVATLPDTEAFF. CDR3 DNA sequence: TGCAGCGTCGCCACCCTCCCGGACACTGAAGCTTTCTTT.

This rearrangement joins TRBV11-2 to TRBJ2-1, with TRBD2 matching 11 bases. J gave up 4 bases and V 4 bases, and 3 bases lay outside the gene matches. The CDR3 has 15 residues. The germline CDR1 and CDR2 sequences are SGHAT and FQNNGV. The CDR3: CASSSTSGTYNEQFF. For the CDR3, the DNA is TGTGCCAGCAGCTCGACTAGCGGGACGTACAATGAGCAGTTCTTC.

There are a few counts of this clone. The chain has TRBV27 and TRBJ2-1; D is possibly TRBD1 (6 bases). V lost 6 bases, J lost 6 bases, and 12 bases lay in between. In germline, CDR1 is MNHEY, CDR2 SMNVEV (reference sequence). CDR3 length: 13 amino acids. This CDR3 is CASSVTGGNEQFF. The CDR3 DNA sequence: TGTGCCAGCAGCGTGACAGGTGGCAATGAGCAGTTCTTC.